This record concerns one T cell receptor beta chain sequence. A second 7 to 11 cycle PCR used barcoded and J-beta primers. TCRdb itself ran the 5' RACE reads through MiXCR, one entry per CDR3 protein. The table has about 640,000 distinct CDR3 sequences, roughly 58% seen once. This entry belongs to a study of blood T cells in healthy people across ages. The V gene end was trimmed by 5 bases and the J gene end by 2 bases; junction bases not matched to a gene: 2. The CDR3 spans 15 residues. Germline V lookup: CDR1 SNHLY, CDR2 FYNNEI. In terms of origin and age, donors were healthy Caucasian individuals from Russia aged about 6 to 100.

The sequenced sample consisted of blood. The chain couples TRBV2 to TRBJ1-5; 11 bases are shared with TRBD1. The TCR sequence derives from a man aged 60 to 75 in good health. The CDR3 coding sequence is TGTGCCAGCAGTCGGGACAGGGGGGGCAATCAGCCCCAGCATTTT. As protein: CASSRDRGGNQPQHF.